The rows below give T cell receptor beta chains drawn from one sample of a study of CD8+CD57+ T cells in acquired aplastic anemia. Each CDR3 protein is one row after TCRdb ran MiXCR on the reads. The sample includes about 150,000 distinct CDR3 sequences, around 41% seen only once; the top ten take more than 7%. The source material was sorted CD4+, CD8+, or CD8+CD57+ T cells (not recorded which) from PBMCs. These receptors were taken from a human donor in good health, serving as a control. The CDR3 runs from the conserved cysteine through the conserved F or W. The D gene is left open where the match is weak. Clone size is given for some rows only: seen once, a few or many times, or a class if the clone is expanded.

size: many
D: .
V: TRBV15
J: TRBJ1-2
DNA: TGTGCCACTGCGGAACCGACAGGAAACTATGGCTACACCTTC
CDR3: CATAEPTGNYGYTF

size: many
D: .
V: TRBV20-1
J: TRBJ1-6
DNA: TGCAGTGCTAGAGAAGCGGGTAGCTCCTATAATTCACCCCTCCACTTT
CDR3: CSAREAGSSYNSPLHF

size: many
D: .
V: TRBV2
J: TRBJ2-5
DNA: TGTGCCAGCAGAGAGGAGGAGACCCAGTACTTC
CDR3: CASREEETQYF

size: .
D: TRBD2
V: TRBV4-2
J: TRBJ2-2
DNA: TGTGCCAGCAGCCAGATAACTAGCGGGGGAAACACCGGGGAGCTGTTTTTT
CDR3: CASSQITSGGNTGELFF

size: many
D: .
V: TRBV12-3/TRBV12-4
J: TRBJ1-1
DNA: TGTGCCAGCAGCCCCCGGACAGCCTGGGACACTGAAGCTTTCTTT
CDR3: CASSPRTAWDTEAFF

size: many
D: .
V: TRBV30
J: TRBJ1-2
DNA: TGTGCCTGGAGCATGCGGGTTTGGGGCTACACCTTC
CDR3: CAWSMRVWGYTF

size: .
D: .
V: TRBV29-1
J: TRBJ1-1
DNA: TGCAGCGTCGCCTTCCTCAATCTGGGGGACACTGAAGCTTTCTTT
CDR3: CSVAFLNLGDTEAFF

size: many
D: .
V: TRBV7-2
J: TRBJ2-4
DNA: TGTGCCAGCAGCTTAGGCAATAACATTCAGTACTTC
CDR3: CASSLGNNIQYF

size: many
D: .
V: TRBV18
J: TRBJ1-2
DNA: TGTGCCAGCTCACTTCCGGGGGGCGGCAGTGGCTACACCTTC
CDR3: CASSLPGGGSGYTF

size: many
D: .
V: TRBV12-3/TRBV12-4
J: TRBJ1-1
DNA: TGTGCCAGCAGTTCGTACAGGGTGGGGGGAGAAGCTTTCTTT
CDR3: CASSSYRVGGEAFF

size: .
D: TRBD1
V: TRBV19
J: TRBJ1-2
DNA: TGTGCCAGCCAACCGACAGGGAGGGCTCAAGGCTACACCTTC
CDR3: CASQPTGRAQGYTF

size: few
D: TRBD1
V: TRBV18
J: TRBJ1-3
DNA: TGTGCCAGCTCACCCGGGGACAGGATGGCTAGGGGCACCATATATTTT
CDR3: CASSPGDRMARGTIYF

size: .
D: .
V: TRBV29-1
J: TRBJ2-6
DNA: TGCAGCGTTGTGTCTAACTCTGGGGCCAACGTCCTGACTTTC
CDR3: CSVVSNSGANVLTF

size: .
D: .
V: TRBV20-1
J: TRBJ1-2
DNA: TGCAGTGCGGAGGGCAGGGATGGCTACACCTTC
CDR3: CSAEGRDGYTF

size: many
D: .
V: TRBV11-2
J: TRBJ2-7
DNA: TGTGCCAGCGCCAACTACGAGCAGTACTTC
CDR3: CASANYEQYF

size: .
D: TRBD2
V: TRBV10-1
J: TRBJ2-1
DNA: TGCGCCAGCAGTTTATTTTGGACTAGCGGGAGTTTTAATGAGCAGTTCTTC
CDR3: CASSLFWTSGSFNEQFF

size: many
D: TRBD2
V: TRBV7-9
J: TRBJ2-1
DNA: TGTGCCAGCAGCTCGCCGGAGGGGAGGGAGCGTTTTGGGAATGAGCAGTTCTTC
CDR3: CASSSPEGRERFGNEQFF

size: .
D: TRBD2
V: TRBV29-1
J: TRBJ2-7
DNA: TGCAGCGTTGAAGCCCCCGGGACTACCTCCTACGAGCAGTACTTC
CDR3: CSVEAPGTTSYEQYF

size: .
D: .
V: TRBV12-3/TRBV12-4
J: TRBJ2-1
DNA: TGTGCCAGCAGTTCCGTCCTCGGGAAGGACACCAGCTCCTACAATGAGCAGTTCTTC
CDR3: CASSSVLGKDTSSYNEQFF

size: many
D: .
V: TRBV6-6
J: TRBJ2-3
DNA: TGTGCCAGCAGTTATGGGACGATCACAGATACGCAGTATTTT
CDR3: CASSYGTITDTQYF